By share, the clone carrying this TCR beta chain ranks as medium-sized. Its antigen is undetermined. Produced via immunoSEQ multiplex PCR; TCRdb's table is partial and in-frame only. The sample carries some 70,000 clones, 79% recorded once. The data are from a study of radiotherapy plus CTLA-4 blockade in lung cancer. About the research overall: Overall, approximately 17% of patients showed an objective response, while approximately 28% attained disease control.

Study-level results: In blood, tumor-derived TCR clones expanded after radiotherapy plus ipilimumab. Reports identified early blood T cell clone dynamics, with interferon-beta, as the best response predictor.

The CDR3 contains 16 residues. The V gene lost 5 bases and the J gene lost 4 bases, with 21 bases spanning the gap. Germline V lookup: CDR1 SGHDN, CDR2 FVKESK. Chemo-refractory metastatic non-small-cell lung cancer patients received focal radiation with ipilimumab CTLA-4 blockade. This chain joins TRBV14 and TRBJ2-7; TRBD1 or TRBD2 may be the D gene (7 bases each). The sequenced sample was peripheral blood, obtained from a patient treated with radiotherapy plus ipilimumab. This receptor was obtained from a human donor with non-small cell lung cancer who had a complete response to radiotherapy plus ipilimumab. The CDR3 DNA is TGTGCCAGCAGCGCTGGCGGGGGCAGGGGGACTTACGAGCAGTACTTC. Its translation: CASSAGGGRGTYEQYF.